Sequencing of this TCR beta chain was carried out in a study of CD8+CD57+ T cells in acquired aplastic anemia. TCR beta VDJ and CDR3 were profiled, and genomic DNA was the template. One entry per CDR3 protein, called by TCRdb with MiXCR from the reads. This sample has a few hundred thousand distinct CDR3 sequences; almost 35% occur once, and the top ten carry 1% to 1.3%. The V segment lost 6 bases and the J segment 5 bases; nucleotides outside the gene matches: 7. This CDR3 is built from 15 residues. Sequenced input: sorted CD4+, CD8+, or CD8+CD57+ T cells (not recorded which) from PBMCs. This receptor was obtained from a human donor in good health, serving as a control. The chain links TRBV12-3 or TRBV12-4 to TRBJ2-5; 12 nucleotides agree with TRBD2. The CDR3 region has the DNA TGTGCCAGCAGACTAGCGGGGGGCTATGGGGAGACCCAGTACTTC. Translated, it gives CASRLAGGYGETQYF.